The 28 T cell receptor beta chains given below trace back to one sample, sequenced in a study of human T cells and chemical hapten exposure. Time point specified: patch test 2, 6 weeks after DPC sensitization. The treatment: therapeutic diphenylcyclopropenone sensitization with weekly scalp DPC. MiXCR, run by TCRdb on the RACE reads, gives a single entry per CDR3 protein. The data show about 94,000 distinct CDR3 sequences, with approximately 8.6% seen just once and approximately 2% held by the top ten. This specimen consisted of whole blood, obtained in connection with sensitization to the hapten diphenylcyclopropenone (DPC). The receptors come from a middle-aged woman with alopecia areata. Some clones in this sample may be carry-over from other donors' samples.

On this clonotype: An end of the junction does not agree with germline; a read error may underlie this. CDR3 region: CASSLYRANQPQHF. DNA of the CDR3: TGTGCCAGCAGCTTATACAGGGCTAATCAGCCCCAGCATTTT. The rearrangement uses TRBV28 and TRBJ1-5; the D gene is possibly TRBD1 (6 bases). The CDR3 runs 14 residues. CDR1 and CDR2 from the germline V gene are MDHEN and SYDVKM.

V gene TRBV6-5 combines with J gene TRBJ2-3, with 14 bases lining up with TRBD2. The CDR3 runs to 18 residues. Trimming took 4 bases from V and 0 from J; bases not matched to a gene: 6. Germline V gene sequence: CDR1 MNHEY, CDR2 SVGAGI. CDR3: CASSSRTSGGTSTDTQYF. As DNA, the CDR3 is TGTGCCAGCAGTTCGCGGACTAGCGGGGGGACGAGCACAGATACGCAGTATTTT.

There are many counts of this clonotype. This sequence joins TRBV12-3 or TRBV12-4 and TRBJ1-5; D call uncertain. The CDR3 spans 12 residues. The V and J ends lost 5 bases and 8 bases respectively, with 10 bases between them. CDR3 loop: CASSPPLEPQHF. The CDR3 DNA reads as TGTGCCAGCAGTCCCCCTCTAGAGCCCCAGCATTTT.

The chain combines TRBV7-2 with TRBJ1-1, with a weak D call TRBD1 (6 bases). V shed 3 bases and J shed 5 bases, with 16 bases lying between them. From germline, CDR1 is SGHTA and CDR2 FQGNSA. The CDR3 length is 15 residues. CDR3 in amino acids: CASSFTPSRGTEAFF. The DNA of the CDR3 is TGTGCCAGCAGCTTTACCCCCTCCAGGGGAACTGAAGCTTTCTTT.

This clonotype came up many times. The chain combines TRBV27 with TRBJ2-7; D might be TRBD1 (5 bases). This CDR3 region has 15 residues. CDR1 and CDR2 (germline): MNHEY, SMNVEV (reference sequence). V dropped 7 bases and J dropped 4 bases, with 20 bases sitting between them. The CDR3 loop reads CASTPRAGSGYEQYF. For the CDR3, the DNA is TGTGCCAGCACCCCCCGGGCAGGGTCCGGGTACGAGCAGTACTTC.

Here the CDR3 DNA reads TGTGCCAGCAGTTTAGACAGGGGTGGTAATTCACCCCTCCACTTT. The encoded protein is CASSLDRGGNSPLHF. J is TRBJ1-6 and V is TRBV27, with TRBD1 identical over 8 bases. The CDR3 is made up of 15 amino acids. CDR1 and CDR2 (germline): MNHEY, SMNVEV (reference sequence). The trim removed 2 bases at V and 6 bases at J, leaving 3 bases unmatched.

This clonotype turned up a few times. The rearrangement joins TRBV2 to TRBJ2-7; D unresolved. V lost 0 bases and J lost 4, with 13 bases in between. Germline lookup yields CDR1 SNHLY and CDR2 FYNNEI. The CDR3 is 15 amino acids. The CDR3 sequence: CASSEARQSHYEQYF. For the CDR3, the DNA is TGTGCCAGCAGTGAAGCGCGGCAGTCCCATTACGAGCAGTACTTC.

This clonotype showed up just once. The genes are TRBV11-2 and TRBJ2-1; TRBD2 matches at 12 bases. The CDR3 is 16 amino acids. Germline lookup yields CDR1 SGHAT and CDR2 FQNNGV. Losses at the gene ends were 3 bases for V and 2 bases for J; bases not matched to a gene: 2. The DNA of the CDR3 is TGTGCCAGCAGCTTGGGACTAGCGGGTCCCTACAATGAGCAGTTCTTC. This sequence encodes CASSLGLAGPYNEQFF.

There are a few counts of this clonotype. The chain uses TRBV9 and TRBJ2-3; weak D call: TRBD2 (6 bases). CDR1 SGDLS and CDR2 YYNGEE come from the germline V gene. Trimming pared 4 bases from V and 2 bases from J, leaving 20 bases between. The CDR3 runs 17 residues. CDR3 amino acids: CASSPNEPGLLTDTQYF. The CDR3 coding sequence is TGTGCCAGCAGCCCCAACGAGCCGGGACTCCTCACAGATACGCAGTATTTT.

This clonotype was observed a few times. The CDR3: CASSYSPSGKPHEQFF. The DNA for the CDR3 is TGTGCCAGCAGTTACTCCCCCAGCGGGAAGCCCCATGAGCAGTTCTTC. The chain links TRBV6-2 or TRBV6-3 to TRBJ2-1, with TRBD2 matching 7 bases. V shed 0 bases, J shed 8 bases, and the junction held 10 bases outside the gene matches. The CDR3 extends over 16 amino acids. Germline V gene data show CDR1 as MNHEY and CDR2 as SVGEGT.

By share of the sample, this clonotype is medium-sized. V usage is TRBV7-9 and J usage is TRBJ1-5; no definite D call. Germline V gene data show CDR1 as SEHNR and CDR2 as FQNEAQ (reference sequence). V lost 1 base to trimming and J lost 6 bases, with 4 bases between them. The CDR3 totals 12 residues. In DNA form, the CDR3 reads TGTGCCAGCAGCTTAGGGACTCAGCCCCAGCATTTT. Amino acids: CASSLGTQPQHF.

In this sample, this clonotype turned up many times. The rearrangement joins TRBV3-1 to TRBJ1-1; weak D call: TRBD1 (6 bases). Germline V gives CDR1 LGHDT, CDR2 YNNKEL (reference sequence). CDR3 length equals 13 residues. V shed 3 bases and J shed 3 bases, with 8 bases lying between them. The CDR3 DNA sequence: TGTGCCAGCAGCCAGGACAGTTACACTGAAGCTTTCTTT. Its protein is CASSQDSYTEAFF.

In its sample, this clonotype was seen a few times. DNA for the CDR3: TGCGCCAGCAGCGGCGTAGCGGGATCCTACAATGAGCAGTTCTTC. Protein sequence: CASSGVAGSYNEQFF. The V call is TRBV5-1, the J call TRBJ2-1; 8 bases line up with TRBD2. V lost 4 bases and J lost 1; bases outside the gene matches: 4. Germline V gives CDR1 SGHRS, CDR2 YFSETQ. The CDR3 extends over 15 amino acids.

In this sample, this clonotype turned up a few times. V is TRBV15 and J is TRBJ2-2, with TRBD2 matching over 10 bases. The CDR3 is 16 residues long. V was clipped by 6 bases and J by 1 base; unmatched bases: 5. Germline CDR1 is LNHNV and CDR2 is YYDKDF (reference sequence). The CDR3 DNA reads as TGTGCCACCAGTGAGAGGACTAGCGGGAACACCGGGGAGCTGTTTTTT. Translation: CATSERTSGNTGELFF.

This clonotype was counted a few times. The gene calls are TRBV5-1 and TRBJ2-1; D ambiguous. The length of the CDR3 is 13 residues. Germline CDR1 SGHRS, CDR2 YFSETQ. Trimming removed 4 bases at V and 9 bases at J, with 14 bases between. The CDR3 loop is CASSRSITTEQFF. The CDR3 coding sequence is TGCGCCAGCAGCAGGAGTATTACTACTGAGCAGTTCTTC.

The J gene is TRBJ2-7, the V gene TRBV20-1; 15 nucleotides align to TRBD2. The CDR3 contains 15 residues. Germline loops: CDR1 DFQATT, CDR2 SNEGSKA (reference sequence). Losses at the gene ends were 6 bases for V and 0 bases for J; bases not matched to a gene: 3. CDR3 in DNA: TGCAGTGCCTCGGGACTAGCGGGAGGCTCCTACGAGCAGTACTTC. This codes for CSASGLAGGSYEQYF.

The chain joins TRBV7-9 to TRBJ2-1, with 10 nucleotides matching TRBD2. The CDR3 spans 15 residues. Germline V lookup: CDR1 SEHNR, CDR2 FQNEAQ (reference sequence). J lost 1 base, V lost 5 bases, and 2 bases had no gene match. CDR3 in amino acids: CASSGLAASYNEQFF. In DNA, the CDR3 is TGTGCCAGCAGCGGACTAGCGGCGTCCTACAATGAGCAGTTCTTC.

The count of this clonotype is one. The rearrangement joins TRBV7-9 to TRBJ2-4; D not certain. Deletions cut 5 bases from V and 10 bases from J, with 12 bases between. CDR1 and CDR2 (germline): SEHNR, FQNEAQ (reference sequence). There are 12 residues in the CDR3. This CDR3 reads CASSPTGSIQYF. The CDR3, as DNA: TGTGCCAGCAGCCCGACCGGGTCTATTCAGTACTTC.

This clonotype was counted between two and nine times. CDR3 nucleotides: TGTGCCAGCAGCCGTAACTATGGCTACACCTTC. This encodes CASSRNYGYTF. This chain connects TRBV12-3 or TRBV12-4 to TRBJ1-2, with unresolved D. This CDR3 has 11 amino acids. V was trimmed by 6 bases and J by 1 base, leaving 3 bases between them.

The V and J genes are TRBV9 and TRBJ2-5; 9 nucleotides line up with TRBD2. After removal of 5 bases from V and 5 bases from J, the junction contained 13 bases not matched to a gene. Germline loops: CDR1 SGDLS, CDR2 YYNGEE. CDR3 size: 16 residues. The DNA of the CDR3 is TGTGCCAGCAGTGCCTCCCCCGCAGCGGGAGGTGAGACCCAGTACTTC. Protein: CASSASPAAGGETQYF.

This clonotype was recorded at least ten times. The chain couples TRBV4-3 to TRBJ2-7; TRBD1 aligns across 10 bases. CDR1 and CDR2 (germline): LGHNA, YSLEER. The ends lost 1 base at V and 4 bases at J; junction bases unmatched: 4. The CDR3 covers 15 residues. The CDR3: CASSQATGGQYEQYF. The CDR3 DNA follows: TGCGCCAGCAGCCAAGCGACAGGGGGCCAGTACGAGCAGTACTTC.

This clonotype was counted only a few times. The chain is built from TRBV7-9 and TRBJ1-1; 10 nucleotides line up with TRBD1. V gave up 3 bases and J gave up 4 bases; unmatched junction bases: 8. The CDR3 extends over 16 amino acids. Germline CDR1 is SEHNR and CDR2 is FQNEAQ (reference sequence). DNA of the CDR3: TGTGCCAGCAGCTTGGCGACAGGGGGCACGGGCACTGAAGCTTTCTTT. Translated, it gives CASSLATGGTGTEAFF.

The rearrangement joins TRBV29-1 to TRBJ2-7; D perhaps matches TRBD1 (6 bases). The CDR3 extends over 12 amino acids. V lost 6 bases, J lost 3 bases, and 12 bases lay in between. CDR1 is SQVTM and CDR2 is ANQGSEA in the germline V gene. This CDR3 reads CSVNRENYEQYF. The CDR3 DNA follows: TGCAGCGTGAACAGGGAGAACTACGAGCAGTACTTC.

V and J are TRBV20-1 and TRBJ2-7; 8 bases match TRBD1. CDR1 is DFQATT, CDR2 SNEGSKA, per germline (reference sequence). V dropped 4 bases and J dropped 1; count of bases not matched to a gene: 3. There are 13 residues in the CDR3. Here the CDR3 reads CSATGTGSYEQYF. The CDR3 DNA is TGCAGTGCTACCGGGACAGGATCCTACGAGCAGTACTTC.

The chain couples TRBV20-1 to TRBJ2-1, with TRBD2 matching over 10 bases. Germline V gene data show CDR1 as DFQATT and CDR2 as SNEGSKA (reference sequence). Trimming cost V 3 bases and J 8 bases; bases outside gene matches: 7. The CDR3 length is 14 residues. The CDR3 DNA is TGCAGTGCTAGTTTTACTAGCGGGATAGATGAGCAGTTCTTC. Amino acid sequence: CSASFTSGIDEQFF.

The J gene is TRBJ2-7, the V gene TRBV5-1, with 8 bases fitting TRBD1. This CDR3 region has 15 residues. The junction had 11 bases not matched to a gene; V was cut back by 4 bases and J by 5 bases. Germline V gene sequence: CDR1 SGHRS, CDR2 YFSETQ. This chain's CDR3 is CASSETGQAGDEQYF. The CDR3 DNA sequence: TGCGCCAGCAGCGAGACGGGACAGGCTGGCGACGAGCAGTACTTC.

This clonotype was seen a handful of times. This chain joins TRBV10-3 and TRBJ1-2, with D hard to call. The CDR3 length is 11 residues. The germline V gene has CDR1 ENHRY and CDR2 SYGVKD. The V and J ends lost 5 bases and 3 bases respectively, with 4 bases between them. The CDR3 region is CAISRDYGYTF. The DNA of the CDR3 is TGTGCCATCAGTAGGGACTATGGCTACACCTTC.

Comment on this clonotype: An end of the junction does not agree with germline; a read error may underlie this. CDR3: CAGSPLLLTPYEQYF. DNA of the CDR3: TGTGCCGGCAGTCCCCTACTCCTAACCCCCTACGAGCAGTACTTC. The J gene is TRBJ2-7, the V gene TRBV27; D not certain. Germline V lookup: CDR1 MNHEY, CDR2 SMNVEV (reference sequence). This CDR3 is 15 amino acids long.